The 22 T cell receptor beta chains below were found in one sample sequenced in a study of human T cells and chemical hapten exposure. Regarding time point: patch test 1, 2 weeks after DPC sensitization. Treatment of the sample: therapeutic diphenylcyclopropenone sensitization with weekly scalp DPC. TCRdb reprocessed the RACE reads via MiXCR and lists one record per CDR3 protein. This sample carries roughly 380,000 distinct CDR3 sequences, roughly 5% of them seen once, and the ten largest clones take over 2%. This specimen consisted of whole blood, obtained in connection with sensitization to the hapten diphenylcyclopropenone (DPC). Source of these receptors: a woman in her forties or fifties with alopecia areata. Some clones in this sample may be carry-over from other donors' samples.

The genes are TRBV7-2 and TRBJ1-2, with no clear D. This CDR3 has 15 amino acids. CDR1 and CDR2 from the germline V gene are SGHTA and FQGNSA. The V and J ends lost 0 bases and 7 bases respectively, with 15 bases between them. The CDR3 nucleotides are TGTGCCAGCAGCTTAGCTTTCAACAATCCGAGTGGCTACACCTTC. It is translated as CASSLAFNNPSGYTF.

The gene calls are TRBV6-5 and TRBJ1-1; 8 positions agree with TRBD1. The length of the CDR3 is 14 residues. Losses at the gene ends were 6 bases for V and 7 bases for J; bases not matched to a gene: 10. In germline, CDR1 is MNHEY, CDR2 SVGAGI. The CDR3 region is CASSPRTGRGEAFF. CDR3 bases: TGTGCCAGCAGCCCAAGGACAGGGCGGGGTGAAGCTTTCTTT.

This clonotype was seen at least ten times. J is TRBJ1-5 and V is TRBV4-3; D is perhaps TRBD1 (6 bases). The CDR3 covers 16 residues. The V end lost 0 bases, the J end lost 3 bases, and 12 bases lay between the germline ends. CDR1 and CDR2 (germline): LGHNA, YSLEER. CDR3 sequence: CASSQDASGHNQPQHF. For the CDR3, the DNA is TGCGCCAGCAGCCAAGATGCATCGGGACACAATCAGCCCCAGCATTTT.

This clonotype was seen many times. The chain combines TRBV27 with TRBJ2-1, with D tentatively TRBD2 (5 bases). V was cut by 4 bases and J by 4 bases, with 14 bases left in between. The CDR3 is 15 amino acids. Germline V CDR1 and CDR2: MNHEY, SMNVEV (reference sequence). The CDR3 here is CASSYPGTGYNEQFF. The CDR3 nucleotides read TGTGCCAGCAGTTATCCTGGCACGGGATACAATGAGCAGTTCTTC.

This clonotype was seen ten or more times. This chain's CDR3 is CASSRGGGIPAKISEQFF. CDR3 DNA sequence: TGTGCCAGCAGCAGGGGCGGGGGCATACCCGCGAAAATTAGTGAGCAGTTCTTC. The chain has TRBV7-9 and TRBJ2-1; weak D call: TRBD2 (7 bases). CDR1 and CDR2 (germline): SEHNR, FQNEAQ (reference sequence). Trimming took off 5 bases at V and 9 bases at J, with 29 bases between the two ends. There are 18 residues in the CDR3.

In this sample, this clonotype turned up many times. This chain's CDR3 is CASSGTGLYSPLHF. As DNA, the CDR3 is TGTGCCAGCAGCGGGACAGGCCTCTATTCACCCCTCCACTTT. The rearrangement joins TRBV6-5 to TRBJ1-6; 8 bases match TRBD1. The CDR3 sequence is 14 residues long. V shed 6 bases, J shed 8 bases, and the junction held 6 bases outside the gene matches. Germline V gene sequence: CDR1 MNHEY, CDR2 SVGAGI.

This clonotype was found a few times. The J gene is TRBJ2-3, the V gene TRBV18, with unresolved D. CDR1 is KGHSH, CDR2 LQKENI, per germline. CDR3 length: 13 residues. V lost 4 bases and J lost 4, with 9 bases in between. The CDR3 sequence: CASSRMAADTQYF. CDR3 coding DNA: TGTGCCAGCTCACGAATGGCGGCAGATACGCAGTATTTT. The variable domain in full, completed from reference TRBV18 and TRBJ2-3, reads NAGVMQNPRHLVRRRGQEARLRCSPMKGHSHVYWYRQLPEEGLKFMVYLQKENIIDESGMPKERFSAEFPKEGPSILRIQQVVRGDSAAYFCASSRMAADTQYFGPGTRLTVL.

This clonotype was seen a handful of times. CDR3 DNA sequence: TGTGCCAGCAGCTTATCCAGGGGGAGGGATACGCAGTATTTT. Protein product: CASSLSRGRDTQYF. This chain links TRBV7-2 with TRBJ2-3; weak D call: TRBD1 (7 bases). Germline-derived CDR1 and CDR2 are SGHTA and FQGNSA. Trimming cost V 2 bases and J 6 bases, with 12 bases left between them. The CDR3 runs to 14 residues.

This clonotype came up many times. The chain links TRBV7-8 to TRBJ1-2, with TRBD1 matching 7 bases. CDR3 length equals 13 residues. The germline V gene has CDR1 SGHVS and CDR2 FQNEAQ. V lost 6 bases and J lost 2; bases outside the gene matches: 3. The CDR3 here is CASSRGQNYGYTF. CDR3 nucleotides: TGTGCCAGCAGTCGGGGACAGAACTATGGCTACACCTTC. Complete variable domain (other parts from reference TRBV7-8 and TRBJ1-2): GAGVSQSPRYKVAKRGQDVALRCDPISGHVSLFWYQQALGQGPEFLTYFQNEAQLDKSGLPSDRFFAERPEGSVSTLKIQRTQQEDSAVYLCASSRGQNYGYTFGSGTRLTVV.

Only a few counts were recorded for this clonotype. This chain's CDR3 is CASSSTGDQETQYF. The DNA of the CDR3 is TGTGCCAGCAGCTCGACAGGGGACCAAGAGACCCAGTACTTC. The chain is built from TRBV5-4 and TRBJ2-5; 8 bases fit TRBD1. From germline, CDR1 is SGHNT and CDR2 YYREEE (reference sequence). The CDR3 spans 14 residues. V was pared by 3 bases and J by 0 bases, with 1 base of the junction left unmatched.

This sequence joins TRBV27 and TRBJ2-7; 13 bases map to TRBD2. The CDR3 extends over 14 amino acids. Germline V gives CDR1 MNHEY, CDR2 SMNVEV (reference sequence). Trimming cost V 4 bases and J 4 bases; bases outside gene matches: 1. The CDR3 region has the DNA TGTGCCAGCAGTTGGACTAGCGGGGGATACGAGCAGTACTTC. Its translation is CASSWTSGGYEQYF.

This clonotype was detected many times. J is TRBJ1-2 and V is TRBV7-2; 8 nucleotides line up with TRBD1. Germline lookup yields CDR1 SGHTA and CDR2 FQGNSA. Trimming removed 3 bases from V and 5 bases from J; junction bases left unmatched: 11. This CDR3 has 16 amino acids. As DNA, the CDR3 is TGTGCCAGCAGCTTTCACCAACAGGGGGAGAATTATGGCTACACCTTC. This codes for CASSFHQQGENYGYTF.

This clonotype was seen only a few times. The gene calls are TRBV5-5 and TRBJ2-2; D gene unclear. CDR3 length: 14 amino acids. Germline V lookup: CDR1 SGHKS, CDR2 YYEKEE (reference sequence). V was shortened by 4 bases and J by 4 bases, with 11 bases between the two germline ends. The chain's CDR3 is CASSVIEVTGELFF. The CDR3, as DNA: TGTGCCAGCAGCGTGATAGAGGTCACCGGGGAGCTGTTTTTT.

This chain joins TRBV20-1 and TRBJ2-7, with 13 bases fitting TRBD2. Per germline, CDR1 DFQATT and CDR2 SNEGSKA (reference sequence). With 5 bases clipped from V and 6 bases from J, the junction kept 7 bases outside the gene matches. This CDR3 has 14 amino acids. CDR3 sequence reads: CSASGLAGEGEQYF. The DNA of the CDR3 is TGCAGTGCTTCCGGACTAGCGGGAGAGGGCGAGCAGTACTTC.

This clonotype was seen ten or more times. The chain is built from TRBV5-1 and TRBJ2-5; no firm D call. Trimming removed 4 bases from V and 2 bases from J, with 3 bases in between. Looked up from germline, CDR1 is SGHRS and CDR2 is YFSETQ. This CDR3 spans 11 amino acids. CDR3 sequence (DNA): TGCGCCAGCAGCGAACAAGAGACCCAGTACTTC. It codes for CASSEQETQYF.

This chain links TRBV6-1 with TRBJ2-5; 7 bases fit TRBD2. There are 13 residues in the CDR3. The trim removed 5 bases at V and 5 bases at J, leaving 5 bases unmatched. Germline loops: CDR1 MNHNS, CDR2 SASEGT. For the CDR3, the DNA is TGTGCCAGCAGTCTGACTAGCAGGGAGACCCAGTACTTC. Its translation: CASSLTSRETQYF.

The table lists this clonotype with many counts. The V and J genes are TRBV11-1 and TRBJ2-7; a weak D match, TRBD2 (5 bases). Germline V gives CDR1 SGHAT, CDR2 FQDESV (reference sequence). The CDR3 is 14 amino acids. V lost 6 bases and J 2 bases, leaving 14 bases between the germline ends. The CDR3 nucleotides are TGTGCCAGCAGGCCTTCGGACGGGACCTACGAGCAGTACTTC. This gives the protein CASRPSDGTYEQYF.

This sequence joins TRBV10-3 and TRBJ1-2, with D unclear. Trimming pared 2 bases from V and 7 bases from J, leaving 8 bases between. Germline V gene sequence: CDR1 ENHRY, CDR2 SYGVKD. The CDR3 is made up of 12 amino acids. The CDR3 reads CAISEPGTGYTF. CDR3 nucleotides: TGTGCCATCAGTGAGCCGGGCACTGGCTACACCTTC.

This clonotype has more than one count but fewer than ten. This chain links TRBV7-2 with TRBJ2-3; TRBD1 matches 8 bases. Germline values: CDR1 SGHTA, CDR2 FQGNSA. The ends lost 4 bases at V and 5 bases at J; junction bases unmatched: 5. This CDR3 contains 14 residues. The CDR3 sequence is CASSSGQGLDTQYF. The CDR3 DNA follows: TGTGCCAGCAGCTCTGGACAGGGCCTAGATACGCAGTATTTT.

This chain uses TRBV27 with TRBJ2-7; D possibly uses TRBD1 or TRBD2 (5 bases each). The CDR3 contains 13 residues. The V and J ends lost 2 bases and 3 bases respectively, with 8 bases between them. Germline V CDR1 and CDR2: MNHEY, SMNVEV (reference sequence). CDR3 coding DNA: TGTGCCAGCAGTTTACAGGGAGACTACGAGCAGTACTTC. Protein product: CASSLQGDYEQYF.

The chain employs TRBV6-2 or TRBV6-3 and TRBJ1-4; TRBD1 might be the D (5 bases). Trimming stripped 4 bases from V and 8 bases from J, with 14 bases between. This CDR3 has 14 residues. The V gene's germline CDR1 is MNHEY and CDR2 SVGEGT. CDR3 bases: TGTGCCAGCAGTTTAAAGGGGAGAGGAGAAAAACTGTTTTTT. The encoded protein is CASSLKGRGEKLFF.

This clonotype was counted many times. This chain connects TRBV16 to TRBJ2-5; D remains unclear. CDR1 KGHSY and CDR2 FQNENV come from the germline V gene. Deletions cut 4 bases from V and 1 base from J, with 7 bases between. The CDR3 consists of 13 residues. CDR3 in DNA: TGTGCCAGCAGCCGCAACGTCCAAGAGACCCAGTACTTC. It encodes CASSRNVQETQYF. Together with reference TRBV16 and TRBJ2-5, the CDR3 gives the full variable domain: GEEVAQTPKHLVRGEGQKAKLYCAPIKGHSYVFWYQQVLKNEFKFLISFQNENVFDETGMPKERFSAKCLPNSPCSLEIQATKLEDSAVYFCASSRNVQETQYFGPGTRLLVL.